This T cell receptor beta chain emerged from a study of regulatory T cells in long-lasting Graves disease. The sample's time point: newly diagnosed GD, antithyroid drugs for less than 3 months. Extracted RNA from PBMCs served as the source of the TCR library. This clonotype was seen repeatedly, ten times or more. Trimming removed 6 bases from V and 2 bases from J; junction bases left unmatched: 9. Germline values: CDR1 MDHEN, CDR2 SYDVKM. The CDR3 length is 16 residues. Construction of the TCR beta libraries employed iRepertoire HTBI primers in conjunction with Arm-PCR of CDR3 regions. MiXCR, run by TCRdb on the multiplex PCR reads, gives a single entry per CDR3 protein. The sample yields hundreds of thousands of distinct CDR3 sequences, approximately 12% seen once. This sample was shared with a second study, whose subject was T cells in Graves' hyperthyroidism and ophthalmopathy.

This sample comprised peripheral blood mononuclear cells (PBMCs), obtained at new diagnosis, from a patient treated with antithyroid drugs. The chain uses TRBV28 and TRBJ2-7, with 11 bases fitting TRBD2. The clonotype originates from a woman under 40 with Graves disease. CDR3 region: CASSPGTSGTAYEQYF. Here the CDR3 DNA reads TGTGCCAGCAGCCCCGGGACTAGCGGTACAGCCTACGAGCAGTACTTC. The full variable domain, completed using reference TRBV28 and TRBJ2-7, is DVKVTQSSRYLVKRTGEKVFLECVQDMDHENMFWYRQDPGLGLRLIYFSYDVKMKEKGDIPEGYSVSREKKERFSLILESASTNQTSMYLCASSPGTSGTAYEQYFGPGTRLTVT.